The entry below describes one T cell receptor (beta chain). PCR used 60 Vbeta primers and 13 Jbeta primers. Repertoires were generated with immunoSEQ multiplex PCR, while TCRdb's copy carries only in-frame clones and drops some. The sample carries about 170,000 clones, over 75% recorded once. The data derive from a study of cytomegalovirus exposure and HLA in healthy donors. The receptor comes from a male donor in good health and CMV-seronegative. Specimen: PBMCs.

The CDR3 bases are TGTGCCAGCAGTCCCCTCCAAGGGCAGGGCTATCAGCCCCAGCATTTT. Protein product: CASSPLQGQGYQPQHF. The genes are TRBV27 and TRBJ1-5; a weak D match, TRBD1 (5 bases). There are 16 residues in the CDR3. CDR1 is MNHEY and CDR2 is SMNVEV in the germline V gene (reference sequence). The V and J ends lost 5 bases and 5 bases respectively, with 19 bases between them.